This T cell receptor (beta chain) was found in a study of CD8 T cells in Susac syndrome. Reverse transcription of roughly 0.5 to 1 ug RNA was performed with random hexamers. TCR beta CDR3 was amplified by immunoSEQ multiplex PCR. This amplification extended across 54 Vbeta and 13 Jbeta segments. TCRdb ran MiXCR on the immunoSEQ multiplex PCR reads and lists one entry per CDR3 protein. The data hold about 150,000 distinct CDR3 sequences, with about 95% observed a single time. Treatment-naive patients with stable or active relapsing-remitting disease served as multiple sclerosis controls. The CD8+ and CD4+ T cells were isolated magnetically using a negative isolation approach, whereas the TEMRA cells were enriched by FACS. Study findings and constraints: The authors acknowledged that their TCR sequencing and HLA analysis involved a relatively small number of individuals.

With regard to this clonotype: The antigen is unknown.

The TCR comes from a human donor with multiple sclerosis. The sequencing sample was made of CD4+ T cells from PBMCs.

The CDR3 protein is CASSTGGKPQHF. DNA of the CDR3: TGTGCCAGCAGTACCGGGGGAAAGCCCCAGCATTTT. The chain uses TRBV7-2 and TRBJ1-5; possibly TRBD1 for D (5 bases). The germline CDR1 and CDR2 sequences are SGHTA and FQGNSA. The CDR3 has 12 amino acids. V lost 6 bases to trimming and J lost 8 bases, with 11 bases between them.